This TCR beta chain originates from a study of blood T cell repertoires in COVID-19. Looking at the study overall: COVID-19 samples, acute and convalescent, were from the United States, Italy and Spain.

The CDR3 loop spans 14 amino acids. Per the germline V gene, CDR1 is SGHVS and CDR2 is FQNEAQ. V shed 5 bases, J shed 8 bases, and the junction held 11 bases outside the gene matches. Using immunoSEQ multiplex PCR, the repertoire was profiled, and TCRdb retains in-frame clones only, with some absent. This sample has roughly 260,000 clones, with roughly three quarters found just once. The sequenced material came from peripheral blood. This clonotype originated in a woman aged 40-49 years with active or convalescent COVID-19. This chain links TRBV7-8 with TRBJ1-1, with 7 bases lining up with TRBD1. CDR3 DNA sequence: TGTGCCAGCAGCCCACAACTCGGACAGGCGGAAGCTTTCTTT. Translated, it gives CASSPQLGQAEAFF.